This TCR beta chain was identified in a study of blood T cells in healthy people across ages. This CDR3 comprises 17 residues. V dropped 5 bases and J dropped 1; count of bases not matched to a gene: 13. Germline V gene data show CDR1 as SEHNR and CDR2 as FQNEAQ (reference sequence). The people who gave samples were healthy Caucasians from Russia, aged 6 to 90. This clonotype was observed a few times. Its antigen is still unknown. Study-level findings and limits: Roughly linear declines in TCR beta diversity per million T cells occurred with age. It was held that diversity estimates obtained from one million T cells represented underestimates. When set beside aged donors, long-lived donors presented more naive CD4+ cells and higher diversity.

Alongside a J-beta primer mix, a sample-barcoded 5' primer served in a second PCR lasting 7 to 11 cycles. TCRdb reprocessed the 5' RACE reads via MiXCR and lists one record per CDR3 protein. The repertoire includes hundreds of thousands of distinct CDR3 sequences, over 45% of them detected once, and roughly a third sits in the top ten. This chain connects TRBV7-9 to TRBJ2-5; TRBD2 aligns across 7 bases. The clonotype comes from a woman aged 60-75 years in good health. The sequenced sample consisted of blood. The CDR3 reads CASSPRRIAGTQETQYF. The CDR3 DNA reads TGTGCCAGCAGCCCCCGGAGAATAGCGGGTACCCAAGAGACCCAGTACTTC.